Sequencing of this TCR beta chain was carried out in a study of T cells after yellow fever vaccination. Study at large: Fractions of limited cellularity were prepared by means of SMART-Seq v4 Ultra Low Input.

A 5'RACE template-switching step, the method used to make TCR cDNA, added a universal primer site and UMIs. TCRdb fed the 5' RACE reads into MiXCR, producing one record per CDR3 protein. Of about 630,000 distinct CDR3 sequences in the sample, 9% to 15% were seen once. Study outcomes and limitations: Reappearing after the booster were most of the clones from primary vaccination (less than 98% CD4, 85% to 90% CD8). The secondary response showed a weaker magnitude and a faster peak, day 5 versus 15.

The V gene's germline CDR1 is DFQATT and CDR2 SNEGSKA (reference sequence). The CDR3 extends over 14 amino acids. With 6 bases clipped from V and 7 bases from J, the junction kept 12 bases outside the gene matches. As for this clonotype: Its specificity is unknown.

The V call is TRBV20-1, the J call TRBJ2-3, with 8 bases matching TRBD2. This TCR was sampled from a young man who received the YFV17D yellow fever vaccine. The sample was PBMCs, taken on the day of the yellow fever booster vaccination. The CDR3 region has the DNA TGCAGTGCGCGTCCCGGCGGGAGGCGTTATACGCAGTATTTT. Its translation is CSARPGGRRYTQYF.